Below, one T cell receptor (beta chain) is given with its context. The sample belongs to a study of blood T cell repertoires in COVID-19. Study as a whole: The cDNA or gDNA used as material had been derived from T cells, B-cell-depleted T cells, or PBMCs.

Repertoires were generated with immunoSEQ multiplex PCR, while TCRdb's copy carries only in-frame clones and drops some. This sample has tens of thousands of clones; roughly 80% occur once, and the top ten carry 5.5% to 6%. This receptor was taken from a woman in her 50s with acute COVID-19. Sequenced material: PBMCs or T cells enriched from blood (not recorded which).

CDR3 nucleotides: TGTGCCAGCAGTGAACGGGAGGGGTCCTCCTACGAGCAGTACTTC. As protein: CASSEREGSSYEQYF. J is TRBJ2-7 and V is TRBV6-1; TRBD2 matches at 8 bases. Per germline, CDR1 MNHNS and CDR2 SASEGT. Trimming cost V 2 bases and J 0 bases; bases outside gene matches: 3. The CDR3 sequence is 15 residues long.